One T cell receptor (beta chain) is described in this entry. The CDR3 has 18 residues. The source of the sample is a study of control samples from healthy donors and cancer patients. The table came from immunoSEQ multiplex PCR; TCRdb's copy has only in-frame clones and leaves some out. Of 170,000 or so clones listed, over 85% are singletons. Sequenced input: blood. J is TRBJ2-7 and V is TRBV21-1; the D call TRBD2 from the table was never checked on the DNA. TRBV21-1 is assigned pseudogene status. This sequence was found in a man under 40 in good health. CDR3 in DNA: TGTGCCAGCAGCAAAGGACACCAACTAGCGGTCAGGTACTACGAGCAGTACTTC. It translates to CASSKGHQLAVRYYEQYF.